This T cell receptor beta chain emerged from a study of identical twins. TCRdb redid the calling of the 5' RACE reads with MiXCR, one entry per CDR3 protein. This table holds 400,000 to 550,000 distinct CDR3 sequences, 22% found once. The data were also submitted as part of a second study, on T cells expressing NK-cell markers.

The sequence was obtained from a woman in her late teens or twenties in good health. Sequenced: CD4+ T cells sorted from blood.

Here the CDR3 reads CAIQRAGFTEAFF. DNA of the CDR3: TGTGCCATCCAGAGGGCCGGGTTTACTGAAGCTTTCTTT. The V gene is TRBV28, the J gene TRBJ1-1; D call uncertain. There are 13 residues in the CDR3. Per germline, CDR1 MDHEN and CDR2 SYDVKM. Trimming took off 10 bases at V and 5 bases at J, with 17 bases between the two ends.